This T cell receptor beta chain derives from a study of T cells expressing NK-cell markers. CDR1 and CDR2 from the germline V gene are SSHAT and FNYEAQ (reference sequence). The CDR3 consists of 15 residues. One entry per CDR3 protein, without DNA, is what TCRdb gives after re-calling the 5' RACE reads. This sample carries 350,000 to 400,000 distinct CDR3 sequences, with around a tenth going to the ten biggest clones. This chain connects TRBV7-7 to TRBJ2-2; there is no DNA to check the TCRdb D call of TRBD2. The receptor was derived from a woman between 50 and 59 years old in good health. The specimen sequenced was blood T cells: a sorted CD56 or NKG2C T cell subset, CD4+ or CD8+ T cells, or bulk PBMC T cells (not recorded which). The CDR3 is CASSFGRTSTGELFF.